Given below is one T cell receptor (beta chain) in context. This record comes from a study of cytomegalovirus exposure and HLA in healthy donors. PCR involved 60 Vbeta and 13 Jbeta primers. Only in-frame clones appear in the TCRdb table, and some are missing; sequencing was by immunoSEQ multiplex PCR. The sample has 90,000 to 120,000 clones; around 80% are singletons. The CDR3 runs 18 residues. J gave up 0 bases and V 10 bases, and 16 bases lay outside the gene matches. Germline V CDR1 and CDR2: LNHDA, SQIVND (reference sequence). The genes are TRBV19 and TRBJ1-4, with TRBD1 matching 8 bases. This clonotype originated in a man aged 25 to 40 in good health and CMV-seropositive. Specimen: PBMCs. The CDR3 region has the DNA TGTGCCACCTATCCGAGGACAGGGAAGGTCACAACTAATGAAAAACTGTTTTTT. It specifies CATYPRTGKVTTNEKLFF.